This T cell receptor (beta chain) was recorded in a study of human CD8 memory T cell subsets. Study-wide findings and caveats: Minimal repertoire overlap was seen between stem-like memory T cells and precursor exhausted T cells.

Preparation of the TCR beta libraries relied on UMI-labeled 5' RACE. TCRdb reanalyzed the 5' RACE reads and collapses them to one entry per CDR3 protein, without DNA. This sample carries around 10,000 distinct CDR3 sequences, with about a fifth going to the ten biggest clones. In regard to this clonotype: What it recognizes is unknown.

CDR1 is GTSNPN and CDR2 is SVGIG in the germline V gene (reference sequence). The CDR3 spans 17 residues. The V gene is TRBV30, the J gene TRBJ2-7; the TCRdb D gene call, TRBD1, has no DNA to confirm it. The sequencing input was CD8+ stem-like memory T cells (TSCM and TCM) sorted from PBMCs. Subset here: stem-like memory CD8 T cells (TSTEM), CCR7+ PD-1- TIGIT-. This TCR was sampled from a human donor in good health. The CDR3 loop reads CAWNPGTGGLWSNEQYF.